The present entry profiles one T cell receptor beta chain with its context. This clone has a single count. This receptor's antigen is unknown. The input lacks base qualities; no much larger clone sits a single base away. The CDR3 regions of human TCRbeta chains were subjected to immunosequencing. Regarding the original processing steps: Repertoire TCRs were matched against a reference library of SARS-CoV-2-specific TCRs generated with the MIRA antigen-specificity platform. Breadth meant the fraction of unique TCRs that were SARS-CoV-2-associated, whereas depth meant the fraction of total T cells that were SARS-CoV-2-associated. Using the MIRA data, each spike-specific TCR was mapped to the spike region that the TCR reacts to and placed in a CD4 or CD8 class. Log10-transformed breadth and depth values were compared by one-way ANOVA with Sidak's multiple comparisons tests. TCRdb obtained this table from immuneACCESS and retained in-frame rearrangements with V and J assigned. These tables miss some clones; where compared with another copy, unresolved V genes account for less than half of the shortfall, and the remainder is unexplained. D and trimming were read from the DNA, whereas the V and J calls and clone size are those reported in that table. The sample records around 78,000 clones, just over 90% of which are singletons. Less than 5.5% of the sample is held by the ten biggest clonotypes.

These data originate in a study of T cell responses to AZD1222 COVID-19 vaccine (dated by TCRdb to the early 2020s). As for the study more broadly: A total of approximately 230 trial participants underwent TCR sequencing, of whom some 210 received two doses of AZD1222 and about 25 received two doses of the MenACWY control vaccine. Trial participants were enrolled by age into 18-55, 56-69 and 70-plus year subgroups, with approximately 160, 26 and 62 TCR-sequenced participants respectively. The paper as a whole reports these results and caveats: In the small 56-69-year group, the increase in depth fell short of significance, most likely because of low power. Only five or six AZD1222 recipients were SARS-CoV-2 seropositive at baseline, limiting conclusions about previously exposed vaccinees. Because no day 14 peak-response samples were available, the repertoires could be characterized only after the peak T cell response. Spike-specific TCR breadth and depth rose significantly after two AZD1222 doses compared with day 0 and with MenACWY recipients. Epitopes outside the regions mutated in the B.1.351 and B.1.1.7 variants were reportedly recognized by nearly half of the unique spike-specific TCRs. Participants were mostly white British and included more females than males, and it was suggested by the authors that clonal diversity may have been underestimated. The whole spike protein was spanned by vaccine-associated CD4 TCRs, and dominant responses were seen in regions 160-218 and 743-854.

The sample's time point label, in plain terms: baseline before first vaccination. The treatment or condition label here, explained by the study, means: meningococcal conjugate vaccine given as trial control. The vaccinee samples were drawn from two UK trials, COV001 and COV002, one of which was a single-blind randomized controlled phase 2/3 trial testing AZD1222 (ChAdOx1 nCoV-19) in healthy adults. Trial participant PBMC samples were collected at day 0 and day 28 after the second dose for TCRbeta chain sequencing. CDR3 length: 12 amino acids, cysteine to phenylalanine. This entry keeps only the CDR3 DNA: 36 bases, framed from base 1. A distance of 9 bases separates the germline ends of V and J, which lose 3 bases and 6 bases respectively.

The V and J genes are TRBV12-3 or TRBV12-4 and TRBJ2-7; TRBD1 is possibly the D segment (5 matching bases). The sequence derives from an adult in good health. Specimen: peripheral blood, collected on day 0 of MenACWY control vaccination. The sequenced DNA is TGTGCCAGCAGTTTCAGGGCTGGCGAGCAGTACTTC. Its protein product is CASSFRAGEQYF.